This TCR beta chain was profiled in a study of sequential checkpoint blockade in melanoma. This CDR3 has 14 amino acids. The ends were cut back, 0 bases at V and 4 bases at J, with 8 bases in the middle. Germline assignment: CDR1 MRHNA and CDR2 SNTAGT. Noted treatment: randomized to nivolumab then ipilimumab (arm A) or the reverse (arm B). No patient had prior DNA-damaging chemotherapy. Repertoires were generated with immunoSEQ multiplex PCR, while TCRdb's copy carries only in-frame clones and drops some. The top ten hold 22% of the sample, which has 27,000 or so clones, 70% to 80% seen once. The chain combines TRBV6-4 with TRBJ2-3; TRBD2 might be the D (6 bases). This specimen consisted of CD8+ T cells sorted from blood (inferred from file names), obtained from a patient given nivolumab and ipilimumab in sequence. This receptor was obtained from a human donor with melanoma. CDR3 DNA: TGTGCCAGCAGTGACTCCGGCGGGGCAGATACGCAGTATTTT. This encodes CASSDSGGADTQYF.